These T cell receptor beta chains were read from a single sample in a study of T-cell reconstitution after alpha-beta-depleted transplantation in children. TCRdb re-analysed the PCR reads in MiXCR, keeping a single row per CDR3 protein. There are 900,000 or so distinct CDR3 sequences in the sample; roughly 15% occur only once, and roughly 5% lies in the top ten. Here the sequenced sample was PBMCs, mostly from graft donor cells, taken 360 days after TCRalphabeta/CD19-depleted stem cell transplant. These receptors were obtained from a male patient younger than 18 who had a stem cell transplant for acute lymphoblastic leukemia, so the T cells may come from the graft donor. CDR3s include the opening cysteine and the closing phenylalanine or tryptophan. The D gene is left open where the match is weak. Where a row states a size, it is once, few, many or the class of an expanded clone; other rows omit it.

few TRBJ2-7 TRBD1 TRBV10-3 CAISRTGVTYEQYF TGTGCCATCAGTCGGACAGGGGTAACCTACGAGCAGTACTTC
- TRBJ2-5 - TRBV29-1 CSVDHRGWETQYF TGCAGCGTTGATCATCGGGGATGGGAGACCCAGTACTTC
- TRBJ2-3 TRBD1 TRBV12-3/TRBV12-4 CASSFLTGGDTQYF TGTGCCAGCAGTTTCCTGACAGGGGGGGATACGCAGTATTTT
few TRBJ2-5 - TRBV29-1 CSVEDRKGRFRETQYF TGCAGCGTTGAAGATCGGAAAGGGAGATTCAGAGAGACCCAGTACTTC
- TRBJ2-7 - TRBV5-5 CASSLFGVIAEQYF TGTGCCAGCAGCTTATTCGGGGTCATAGCCGAGCAGTACTTC
few TRBJ2-7 - TRBV3-1 CASSPLLTSYEQYF TGTGCCAGCAGCCCCTTACTGACTAGCTACGAGCAGTACTTC
- TRBJ1-1 - TRBV10-3 CAIRSIPGQEDTEAFF TGTGCCATCAGATCAATCCCGGGACAAGAGGACACTGAAGCTTTCTTT
few TRBJ1-1 - TRBV12-3/TRBV12-4 CASSSVARMNTEAFF TGTGCCAGCAGTAGTGTTGCGCGTATGAACACTGAAGCTTTCTTT
- TRBJ2-5 - TRBV27 CASSLSRAQETQYF TGTGCCAGCAGTTTGTCCAGAGCTCAGGAGACCCAGTACTTC
few TRBJ1-6 TRBD1 TRBV11-2 CASRIPGTAKNSPLHF TGTGCCAGCAGGATCCCCGGGACAGCGAAAAATTCACCCCTCCACTTT
- TRBJ2-6 - TRBV3-1 CASSQGRGRRQSFPGANVLTF TGTGCCAGCAGCCAAGGACGAGGGAGGCGACAGTCCTTTCCTGGGGCCAACGTCCTGACTTTC
once TRBJ2-7 - TRBV7-8 CASSPFLTREQYF TGTGCCAGCAGCCCCTTTCTGACCCGGGAGCAGTACTTC
many TRBJ2-1 TRBD1 TRBV5-1 CASSRSGTGLYNEQFF TGCGCCAGCAGCAGATCCGGGACAGGGTTATACAATGAGCAGTTCTTC
many TRBJ1-4 - TRBV5-6 CASSLVGTGSEKLFF TGTGCCAGCAGCTTGGTTGGAACTGGGAGTGAAAAACTGTTTTTT
few TRBJ1-5 TRBD1 TRBV6-1 CASSTTRTGSQPQHF TGTGCCAGCAGCACTACACGGACAGGGAGTCAGCCCCAGCATTTT
- TRBJ1-1 - TRBV9 CASSVTSGATEAFF TGTGCCAGCAGCGTAACTTCCGGGGCCACTGAAGCTTTCTTT
- TRBJ2-1 TRBD2 TRBV19 CASSMDGAGETEQFF TGTGCCAGTAGTATGGACGGAGCGGGAGAGACTGAGCAGTTCTTC
- TRBJ2-1 TRBD2 TRBV5-1 CASLAGGPGTEQFF TGCGCCAGCTTAGCGGGAGGGCCGGGAACTGAGCAGTTCTTC
few TRBJ2-1 - TRBV14 CASSQRVYNEQFF TGTGCCAGCAGCCAACGGGTCTACAATGAGCAGTTCTTC
- TRBJ2-1 TRBD2 TRBV4-1 CASSQETRKTSGSINNEQFF TGCGCCAGCAGCCAAGAGACCCGGAAGACTAGCGGGAGTATAAACAATGAGCAGTTCTTC
- TRBJ2-7 TRBD1 TRBV5-1 CASSDRPGTGIYYEQYF TGCGCCAGCAGCGATCGCCCCGGGACAGGAATTTACTACGAGCAGTACTTC
few TRBJ2-2 TRBD1 TRBV7-3 CASSRDRGGTGELFF TGTGCCAGCAGCCGGGACAGGGGCGGAACCGGGGAGCTGTTTTTT
many TRBJ2-3 - TRBV29-1 CSVEDLEGRPSHTQYF TGCAGCGTTGAAGATTTAGAGGGCCGGCCTTCTCATACGCAGTATTTT
- TRBJ1-6 - TRBV13 CASSLGPGVDNSPLHF TGTGCCAGCAGCTTAGGCCCAGGGGTGGATAATTCACCCCTCCACTTT